Here is one T cell receptor beta chain with its context. Its antigen is as yet unknown. In the authors' methods: Junction-only immunoSEQ data arrived without quality scores, meaning filtering differed. This table comes from immunoSEQ multiplex PCR, and its TCRdb copy is limited to in-frame clones, with some not included. The D gene and trimming were derived from the DNA, and the V and J assignments and clone size from that table. This sample has around 560,000 clones; approximately 95% occur once, and the top ten carry 0.095% to 0.14%. This specimen comes from a study of shared clonotypes between healthy human individuals. CDR1 SGHTA and CDR2 FQGNSA come from the germline V gene. The CDR3 runs 15 residues. The V end was cut by 1 base, the J end by 7 bases, with 14 bases between. Regarding the study as a whole: Large sequencing depth failed to make sorted-subset sequencing complete, rarefaction showed. Sampling covered nothing but blood. Tissue TCR repertoires likely differ from those found in blood.

As defined, naive CD8 cells were CD45RO-negative and positively selected for CCR7, with terminally differentiated effector memory CD45RA+ cells excluded. Each donor was a Caucasian adult residing in Nashville, Tennessee. The sequenced material came from naive CD8+ T cells sorted from blood. The clonotype was recovered from a young woman in good health. The chain combines TRBV7-2 with TRBJ2-1, with D possibly being TRBD1 or TRBD2 (5 bases each). CDR3 sequence reads: CASSLVPGALNEQFF. The DNA for the CDR3 is TGTGCCAGCAGCTTAGTGCCCGGGGCCCTGAATGAGCAGTTCTTC.